The clone carrying this TCR beta chain was seen more than once but under ten times. Its target is unknown. TCRdb's copy holds only in-frame clones and misses some; the assay was immunoSEQ multiplex PCR. Here the sample spans about 2.3 million clones, over 85% being singletons. The data were obtained in a study of shared clonotypes between healthy human individuals. This CDR3 has 14 amino acids. V lost 6 bases and J 0 bases, leaving 11 bases between the germline ends. Per the germline V gene, CDR1 is WNHNN and CDR2 is SYGVQD (reference sequence). All donors were healthy HIV-negative adults lacking recent acute infections or vaccinations. Study-wide results and limits: Genetic and exposure-history diversity was limited by the few donors. Tissue TCR repertoires likely differ from these blood-only repertoires.

The sample taken for sequencing was naive CD4+ T cells from PBMCs. The subset here: CD45RA+ positively selected. The TCR originated in a man aged 18 to 30 in good health. Some clones in this sample may be carry-over from other donors' samples. This chain connects TRBV10-1 to TRBJ1-2; unclear D gene. The CDR3 DNA is TGCGCCAGCAGGGACCCACTAGCTAACTATGGCTACACCTTC. Amino acid sequence: CASRDPLANYGYTF.